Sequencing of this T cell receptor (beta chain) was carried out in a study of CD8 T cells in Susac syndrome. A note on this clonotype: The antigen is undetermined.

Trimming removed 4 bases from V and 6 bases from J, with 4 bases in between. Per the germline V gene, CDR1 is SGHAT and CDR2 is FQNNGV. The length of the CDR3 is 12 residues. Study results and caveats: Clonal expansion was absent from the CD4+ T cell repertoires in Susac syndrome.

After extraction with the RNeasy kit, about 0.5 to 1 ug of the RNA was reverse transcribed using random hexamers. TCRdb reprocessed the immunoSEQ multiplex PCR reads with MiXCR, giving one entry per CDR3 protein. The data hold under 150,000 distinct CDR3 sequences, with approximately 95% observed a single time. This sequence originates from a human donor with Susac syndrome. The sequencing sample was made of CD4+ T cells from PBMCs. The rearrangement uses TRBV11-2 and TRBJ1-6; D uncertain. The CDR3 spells CASSSSNSPLHF. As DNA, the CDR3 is TGTGCCAGCAGCTCTTCTAATTCACCCCTCCACTTT.